Listed below are T cell receptor beta chains from one sample, sequenced in a study of persistence of HIV-infected CD4 T cells. Measured with immunoSEQ multiplex PCR; TCRdb has only the in-frame clones, and not every one. The repertoire holds under 55,000 clones, less than 90% seen once, with approximately 0.5% in the top ten. The antigens for these receptors are not known. The specimen comprised CD4+ T cells sorted from PBMCs after 18-hour stimulation, sampled from a patient who received antiretroviral therapy. These TCRs come from an adult woman with HIV who was CMV-seropositive. CDR3s include the opening cysteine and the closing phenylalanine or tryptophan. Fields, in order: J gene, V gene, clone size, D gene, CDR3 protein, CDR3 DNA. The D gene is left open where the match is weak. Size is stated for part of the rows, as once, few or many counts, or as a class when the clone is expanded.

J: TRBJ1-1; V: TRBV18; size: once; D: TRBD1; CDR3: CASSRPNTGGFTEAFF; DNA: TGTGCCAGCTCCCGACCCAATACAGGGGGCTTTACTGAAGCTTTCTTT
J: TRBJ2-5; V: TRBV10-1; size: -; D: -; CDR3: CASGQQETQYF; DNA: TGCGCCAGCGGACAACAAGAGACCCAGTACTTC
J: TRBJ1-2; V: TRBV6-2/TRBV6-3; size: -; D: TRBD1; CDR3: CASSYSRTGGPIGYTF; DNA: TGTGCCAGCAGTTACTCAAGGACAGGAGGGCCCATTGGCTACACCTTC
J: TRBJ1-6; V: TRBV6-5; size: -; D: TRBD1; CDR3: CASTPRQGDSPLHF; DNA: TGTGCCAGCACCCCGAGACAGGGGGATTCACCCCTCCACTTT
J: TRBJ1-3; V: TRBV6-5; size: -; D: -; CDR3: CASSYRPLIGNTIYF; DNA: TGTGCCAGCAGTTATAGGCCCTTGATTGGAAACACCATATATTTT
J: TRBJ1-1; V: TRBV23-1; size: -; D: TRBD1; CDR3: CASSPGGDDTEAFF; DNA: TGCGCCAGCAGTCCAGGGGGCGATGACACTGAAGCTTTCTTT
J: TRBJ2-5; V: TRBV5-1; size: -; D: -; CDR3: CASSTGRHQETQYF; DNA: TGCGCCAGCAGCACTGGACGGCACCAAGAGACCCAGTACTTC
J: TRBJ1-1; V: TRBV19; size: once; D: TRBD1; CDR3: CASSFRGTNTEAFF; DNA: TGTGCCAGTAGTTTCAGGGGGACGAACACTGAAGCTTTCTTT
J: TRBJ1-1; V: TRBV3-1/TRBV3-2; size: -; D: -; CDR3: CASSQVASTEAFF; DNA: TGTGCCAGCAGCCAAGTTGCTTCCACTGAAGCTTTCTTT
J: TRBJ1-1; V: TRBV29-1; size: -; D: -; CDR3: CSVDRFQGEAFF; DNA: TGCAGCGTTGACAGGTTTCAGGGTGAAGCTTTCTTT
J: TRBJ2-3; V: TRBV12-5; size: -; D: -; CDR3: CASGSGGTDTQYF; DNA: TGTGCTAGTGGATCTGGTGGTACAGATACGCAGTATTTT
J: TRBJ2-3; V: TRBV5-1; size: -; D: -; CDR3: CASSLERGESQYF; DNA: TGCGCCAGCAGCTTGGAGCGAGGAGAGTCTCAGTATTTT
J: TRBJ2-1; V: TRBV28; size: -; D: -; CDR3: CASGLRDNSYNEQFF; DNA: TGTGCCAGCGGACTCCGGGACAACTCCTACAATGAGCAGTTCTTC
J: TRBJ1-4; V: TRBV7-6; size: few; D: -; CDR3: CASSYGTDNEKLFF; DNA: TGTGCCAGCAGCTACGGGACCGACAATGAAAAACTGTTTTTT
J: TRBJ1-2; V: TRBV5-6; size: -; D: TRBD1; CDR3: CASSRGQSSYGYTF; DNA: TGTGCCAGCAGCCGGGGACAGAGCTCCTATGGCTACACCTTC
J: TRBJ1-1; V: TRBV5-6; size: -; D: -; CDR3: CASSALRDRSATEAFF; DNA: TGTGCCAGCAGCGCCCTCCGGGACCGCTCGGCGACTGAAGCTTTCTTT
J: TRBJ1-2; V: TRBV2; size: few; D: -; CDR3: CASSDRVANYGYTF; DNA: TGTGCCAGCAGTGACAGGGTAGCTAACTATGGCTACACCTTC
J: TRBJ2-5; V: TRBV5-8; size: -; D: -; CDR3: CASSFGRLPETQYF; DNA: TGTGCCAGCAGCTTCGGACGCCTACCAGAGACCCAGTACTTC
J: TRBJ2-3; V: TRBV6-6; size: -; D: -; CDR3: CASSSPGTLGTDTQYF; DNA: TGTGCCAGCAGTTCCCCCGGGACCCTAGGGACAGATACGCAGTATTTT
J: TRBJ1-1; V: TRBV29-1; size: -; D: -; CDR3: CSARRSVVNTEAFF; DNA: TGCAGCGCCCGCCGTTCGGTAGTGAACACTGAAGCTTTCTTT
J: TRBJ2-7; V: TRBV6-1; size: few; D: TRBD1; CDR3: CASSAPTSLRGRGYEQYF; DNA: TGTGCCAGCAGTGCTCCAACTTCCCTCAGGGGGCGAGGCTACGAGCAGTACTTC
J: TRBJ1-1; V: TRBV14; size: -; D: -; CDR3: CASSQAYRQATEAFF; DNA: TGTGCCAGCAGCCAAGCTTATCGGCAGGCAACTGAAGCTTTCTTT
J: TRBJ1-5; V: TRBV12-3/TRBV12-4; size: -; D: -; CDR3: CASRLRDQPQHF; DNA: TGTGCCAGCAGACTTAGGGACCAGCCCCAGCATTTT
J: TRBJ2-5; V: TRBV29-1; size: -; D: TRBD1; CDR3: CSDRGRLETQYF; DNA: TGCAGCGACAGGGGACGGTTGGAGACCCAGTACTTC
J: TRBJ2-7; V: TRBV5-1; size: -; D: TRBD1; CDR3: CASSPDRGSYEQYF; DNA: TGCGCCAGCAGCCCGGACAGGGGCTCCTACGAGCAGTACTTC
J: TRBJ1-1; V: TRBV5-4; size: -; D: -; CDR3: CASSLAGRNTEAFF; DNA: TGTGCCAGCAGCTTGGCGGGCAGGAACACTGAAGCTTTCTTT